The sequence of this T cell receptor beta chain was determined in a study of shared clonotypes between healthy human individuals. Study-wide results and caveats: With a handful of donors compared, about 5.2% of naive CD4 clonotypes were shared.

About this clone: Its antigen remains unidentified.

CDR3 length: 12 residues. The V gene's germline CDR1 is SGHKS and CDR2 YYEKEE (reference sequence). Between the trimmed V and J ends, which lost 4 bases and 4 bases, there was a span of 6 bases. The repertoire was sequenced with immunoSEQ multiplex PCR; TCRdb's copy has only in-frame clones and lacks some. Found here are about 1 million clones, around 76% of them singletons; the top ten hold approximately 1.5%. The sequenced sample was memory CD4+ T cells sorted from blood. The subset denotes: CD45RA-negative fraction. The rearrangement links TRBV5-5 to TRBJ1-5, with no clear D. This receptor was identified in a young man in good health. The CDR3 loop reads CASSHGNQPQHF. Written as DNA, the CDR3 is TGTGCCAGCAGCCATGGGAATCAGCCCCAGCATTTT. Looking up the rest from reference TRBV5-5 and TRBJ1-5 gives the full variable domain: DAGVTQSPTHLIKTRGQQVTLRCSPISGHKSVSWYQQVLGQGPQFIFQYYEKEERGRGNFPDRFSARQFPNYSSELNVNALLLGDSALYLCASSHGNQPQHFGDGTRLSIL.